This TCR beta chain was obtained from a study of lymphopenia after photon versus proton radiotherapy (dated by TCRdb to about 2019). For context, the study as a whole: The immunological effects of photon versus proton radiation therapy were compared in patients with gastrointestinal tumors who developed high-grade lymphopenia. The cohort comprised 20 patients with gastrointestinal tumors who received either photon or proton therapy and then developed lymphopenia. The study aimed to characterize how the two radiation modalities differ in their impact on the immune system.

General study outcomes and caveats: After the lymphocyte count nadir, oligoclonal expansion, especially of CD8+ Temra cells, was observed in photon-treated repertoires, and the drop in diversity was driven by this expansion. The survival association was assessed only in patients who died, and the authors presented better survival with proton therapy as a possibility rather than a demonstrated result. Across the cohort, a larger post-nadir drop in TCR diversity was inversely correlated with overall survival time among patients who died. Proton-treated patients stayed relatively stable during treatment, while photon-treated patients lost naive T cells and TCR diversity and gained effector/memory populations.

Comments on this clone: Its antigen is unknown. No base quality values were provided; no much bigger clone lies one nucleotide off.

The junction shows trimming of 1 base on V and 3 bases on J, plus 9 bases between the germline ends. Reading the germline V gene gives CDR1 SGHVS and CDR2 FQNEAQ. The CDR3 runs 15 amino acids, cysteine and phenylalanine included. Just the 45-base CDR3 DNA is kept, in frame starting at base 1. Libraries were made using the immunoSEQ multiplex PCR assay. Deep sequencing of rearranged TCR beta loci, alongside multiparametric flow cytometry, was used to profile T cell repertoires. Not all clones reach the TCRdb copy of this immuneACCESS table, which keeps in-frame sequences only. Checked studies attribute under half of the gap to unresolved V genes and leave the rest unexplained. Present in this sample are around 29,000 clones, 94% of which were seen just once. Together, the top ten hold 0.6% to 0.85% of the sample.

The sample in question was peripheral blood, obtained from a patient treated with photon-based radiotherapy. The chain joins TRBV7-8 to TRBJ1-4; confidence is insufficient to name the D gene. The sequence came from a woman aged 45 to 65 with cholangiocarcinoma. The nucleotide sequence is TGTGCCAGCAGCTTAGAACTCTCGGCTAATGAAAAACTGTTTTTT. Translation gives CASSLELSANEKLFF.